These 28 T cell receptor beta chains were sequenced from one sample in a study of blood T cell repertoires in COVID-19. Profiled with immunoSEQ multiplex PCR; TCRdb holds only in-frame clones, not every one. This sample yields about 250,000 clones, of which around 83% are seen a single time; 8.9% belongs to the top ten. Sequencing was done on a sample of peripheral blood. The receptors here all came from an elderly man with acute or convalescent COVID-19.

The chain uses TRBV7-2 and TRBJ2-3, with no clear D. Trimming removed 3 bases from V and 5 bases from J, with 9 bases in between. Germline CDR1 SGHTA, CDR2 FQGNSA. The CDR3 loop spans 13 amino acids. CDR3 DNA sequence: TGTGCCAGCAGCTTCAGGCTACAAGATACGCAGTATTTT. Translating gives CASSFRLQDTQYF.

This clone was detected once. The chain has TRBV11-1 and TRBJ2-6; D gene unclear. CDR1 is SGHAT and CDR2 is FQDESV in the germline V gene (reference sequence). V lost 2 bases, J lost 2 bases, and 7 bases lay in between. The CDR3 has 15 amino acids. The chain's CDR3 is CASSLPGAGANVLTF. For the CDR3, the DNA is TGTGCCAGCAGCTTACCAGGCGCTGGGGCCAACGTCCTGACTTTC.

This chain uses TRBV29-1 with TRBJ1-4, with unresolved D. Trimming shortened V by 6 bases and J by 0 bases, and 11 bases separated the two germline ends. Germline CDR1 is SQVTM and CDR2 is ANQGSEA. The CDR3 is made up of 14 amino acids. CDR3 bases: TGCAGCGTGGCGGACGGGACAACTAATGAAAAACTGTTTTTT. Amino acids: CSVADGTTNEKLFF.

The rearrangement links TRBV7-9 to TRBJ2-7, with TRBD1 identical over 7 bases. Germline-derived CDR1 and CDR2 are SEHNR and FQNEAQ (reference sequence). There are 13 residues in the CDR3. V lost 6 bases, J lost 6 bases, and 8 bases stayed unmatched. The CDR3 sequence: CASRSGTASEQYF. The DNA for the CDR3 is TGTGCCAGCAGGTCCGGGACAGCTAGCGAGCAGTACTTC.

This clone has just a few counts. This chain connects TRBV7-9 to TRBJ2-7; perhaps TRBD1 as D (6 bases). Trimming left V 5 bases short and J 2 bases short, with 16 bases between. Germline assignment: CDR1 SEHNR and CDR2 FQNEAQ (reference sequence). The CDR3 extends over 15 amino acids. CDR3 in DNA: TGTGCCAGCAGCCCCCGACAGGCTCGTCCCTACGAGCAGTACTTC. Translated: CASSPRQARPYEQYF.

CDR3 in amino acids: CASRTQPQGSGGYTF. DNA for the CDR3: TGTGCCAGTAGGACCCAACCACAGGGCTCCGGTGGCTACACCTTC. V gene TRBV19 combines with J gene TRBJ1-2; possible D gene TRBD1, 6 bases. The germline CDR1 and CDR2 sequences are LNHDA and SQIVND (reference sequence). The ends were cut back, 6 bases at V and 7 bases at J, with 21 bases in the middle. The CDR3 is made up of 15 amino acids.

V and J are TRBV15 and TRBJ1-2; D ambiguous. Germline loops: CDR1 LNHNV, CDR2 YYDKDF (reference sequence). Trimming shortened V by 0 bases and J by 4 bases, and 9 bases separated the two germline ends. The CDR3 sequence is 14 residues long. Here the CDR3 reads CATSRDQSVYGYTF. CDR3 coding DNA: TGTGCCACCAGCAGAGATCAGTCCGTCTATGGCTACACCTTC. The entire variable domain, with the rest obtained from reference TRBV15 and TRBJ1-2, is as follows: DAMVIQNPRYQVTQFGKPVTLSCSQTLNHNVMYWYQQKSSQAPKLLFHYYDKDFNNEADTPDNFQSRRPNTSFCFLDIRSPGLGDTAMYLCATSRDQSVYGYTFGSGTRLTVV.

The V and J genes are TRBV10-3 and TRBJ2-7, with 7 bases matching TRBD1. The CDR3 extends over 13 amino acids. Trimming took 6 bases from V and 1 from J; bases not matched to a gene: 3. In germline, CDR1 is ENHRY, CDR2 SYGVKD. CDR3 amino acids: CAISWDRSYEQYF. The CDR3 DNA follows: TGTGCCATCAGCTGGGACAGATCCTACGAGCAGTACTTC.

This clone has only a few counts. The chain couples TRBV3-1 (or the pseudogene TRBV3-2) to TRBJ2-7; 12 bases match TRBD2. This CDR3 contains 17 residues. The germline V gene encodes CDR1 LGHDT and CDR2 YNNKEL (reference sequence). Trimming removed 4 bases from V and 0 bases from J; junction bases left unmatched: 7. This CDR3 reads CASSPTSGGSSSYEQYF. CDR3 bases: TGTGCCAGCAGCCCAACTAGCGGGGGGTCCTCCTCCTACGAGCAGTACTTC.

In regard to this clone: Other DNA sequences of this sample code for an identical CDR3. The gene calls are TRBV24-1 and TRBJ2-1, with a tentative D call TRBD1 (6 bases). There are 16 residues in the CDR3. CDR1 is KGHDR and CDR2 is SFDVKD in the germline V gene. The V gene lost 3 bases and the J gene lost 0 bases, with 11 bases spanning the gap. DNA of the CDR3: TGTGCCACCAGTGATCCACAGGGACGCTCCTACAATGAGCAGTTCTTC. Residues: CATSDPQGRSYNEQFF.

J is TRBJ1-5 and V is TRBV28, with D possibly being TRBD1 (6 bases). V dropped 7 bases and J dropped 0 bases, with 13 bases sitting between them. The germline gives CDR1 MDHEN, CDR2 SYDVKM. This CDR3 is 15 amino acids long. CDR3: CASKIRGYSNQPQHF. The CDR3 DNA reads as TGTGCCAGCAAAATCAGGGGTTATAGCAATCAGCCCCAGCATTTT.

The chain has TRBV6-5 and TRBJ1-3; perhaps TRBD1 as D (6 bases). Germline-derived CDR1 and CDR2 are MNHEY and SVGAGI. The CDR3 consists of 14 residues. The germline V and J ends were trimmed by 7 bases and 4 bases, with 14 bases remaining between them. The CDR3 is CASTRGTTGNTIYF. As DNA, the CDR3 is TGTGCCAGCACCCGTGGGACAACCGGAAACACCATATATTTT.

The chain joins TRBV9 to TRBJ2-7, with D perhaps TRBD2 (6 bases). V lost 0 bases and J 2 bases, leaving 12 bases between the germline ends. CDR3 length: 15 residues. The germline gives CDR1 SGDLS, CDR2 YYNGEE. CDR3 region: CASSVGGDLPYEQYF. The CDR3 DNA is TGTGCCAGCAGCGTAGGCGGGGACCTTCCCTACGAGCAGTACTTC. The variable domain in full, completed from reference TRBV9 and TRBJ2-7, reads DSGVTQTPKHLITATGQRVTLRCSPRSGDLSVYWYQQSLDQGLQFLIQYYNGEERAKGNILERFSAQQFPDLHSELNLSSLELGDSALYFCASSVGGDLPYEQYFGPGTRLTVT.

CDR3 region: CASSLTLHGSGANVLTF. The CDR3 DNA is TGTGCCAGCAGCCTGACTTTACACGGCTCTGGGGCCAACGTCCTGACTTTC. The rearrangement links TRBV5-4 to TRBJ2-6; the D is unclear. The CDR3 spans 17 residues. V gave up 4 bases and J gave up 0 bases, with 14 bases separating them. CDR1 and CDR2 (germline): SGHNT, YYREEE (reference sequence).

This clone appeared once. The J gene is TRBJ2-7, the V gene TRBV9, with 11 nucleotides matching TRBD2. Trimming at V came to 3 bases and at J to 3 bases, leaving 8 bases not matched to a gene. This CDR3 has 16 residues. CDR1 and CDR2 from the germline V gene are SGDLS and YYNGEE. The CDR3 reads CASSDTGTSGLYEQYF. CDR3 coding DNA: TGTGCCAGCAGCGACACCGGGACTAGCGGTCTCTACGAGCAGTACTTC.

The CDR3 DNA reads as TGTGCCAGCAGTTTAGAGGCAGCCAACTATGGCTACACCTTC. Translating gives CASSLEAANYGYTF. The chain is built from TRBV28 and TRBJ1-2; D call uncertain. V was clipped by 2 bases and J by 2 bases, with 9 bases between them. The germline V gene encodes CDR1 MDHEN and CDR2 SYDVKM. The CDR3 totals 14 residues.

This clone is a singleton in its sample. The chain has TRBV19 and TRBJ1-4, with a weak D call TRBD1 (5 bases). The V end lost 5 bases, the J end lost 10 bases, and 11 bases lay between the germline ends. In germline, CDR1 is LNHDA, CDR2 SQIVND (reference sequence). The CDR3 covers 12 residues. CDR3: CASSSRGGKLFF. In nucleotides, the CDR3 is TGTGCCAGTAGTTCTCGGGGGGGAAAACTGTTTTTT. Supplemented by reference TRBV19 and TRBJ1-4, the full variable domain reads DGGITQSPKYLFRKEGQNVTLSCEQNLNHDAMYWYRQDPGQGLRLIYYSQIVNDFQKGDIAEGYSVSREKKESFPLTVTSAQKNPTAFYLCASSSRGGKLFFGSGTQLSVL.

The V call is TRBV19, the J call TRBJ1-5, with a tentative D call TRBD1 (5 bases). The CDR3 runs to 15 residues. Germline CDR1 and CDR2: LNHDA and SQIVND (reference sequence). The V gene lost 6 bases and the J gene lost 0 bases, with 12 bases spanning the gap. CDR3 DNA sequence: TGTGCCAGTAGCTTTGACAGTTATAGCAATCAGCCCCAGCATTTT. Encoded protein: CASSFDSYSNQPQHF.

The V gene is TRBV11-2, the J gene TRBJ2-4; the D gene is possibly TRBD2 (6 bases). V dropped 6 bases and J dropped 1 base, with 16 bases sitting between them. Germline V gene sequence: CDR1 SGHAT, CDR2 FQNNGV. This CDR3 region has 16 residues. CDR3 sequence (DNA): TGTGCCAGCAGATCAATAGGGAGGACGGCCAAAAACATTCAGTACTTC. It specifies CASRSIGRTAKNIQYF.

CDR3 protein: CASSVSGGSYEQYF. Here the CDR3 DNA reads TGTGCCAGCAGCGTCTCGGGTGGCTCCTACGAGCAGTACTTC. The chain recombines TRBV3-1 (or the pseudogene TRBV3-2) with TRBJ2-7; D uncertain. The germline V gene encodes CDR1 LGHDT and CDR2 YNNKEL (reference sequence). V was cut by 5 bases and J by 0 bases, with 11 bases left in between. CDR3 length: 14 amino acids.

This chain links TRBV7-2 with TRBJ2-3; TRBD2 is a possible D gene (5 bases). Trimming removed 2 bases from V and 10 bases from J, with 10 bases in between. The CDR3 runs to 12 residues. The germline CDR1 and CDR2 sequences are SGHTA and FQGNSA. CDR3 region: CASSLLVGAQYF. The DNA for the CDR3 is TGTGCCAGCAGCTTACTGGTCGGGGCGCAGTATTTT.

The chain is built from TRBV5-4 and TRBJ2-3; D gene uncertain. V was shortened by 0 bases and J by 0 bases, with 11 bases between the two germline ends. CDR3 length equals 16 residues. Germline V gene lookup returns CDR1 SGHNT and CDR2 YYREEE (reference sequence). The DNA of the CDR3 is TGTGCCAGCAGCTTGGGGGCATCCACTAGCACAGATACGCAGTATTTT. Translating it yields CASSLGASTSTDTQYF.

The chain employs TRBV6-1 and TRBJ1-3; no clear D. The CDR3 covers 15 residues. V was clipped by 2 bases and J by 2 bases, with 10 bases between them. Germline V gives CDR1 MNHNS, CDR2 SASEGT. The CDR3 region is CASSESPGTGNTIYF. CDR3 nucleotides: TGTGCCAGCAGTGAATCCCCCGGGACTGGAAACACCATATATTTT.

The chain couples TRBV9 to TRBJ2-3, with 14 bases fitting TRBD2. The CDR3 has 19 amino acids. V trimming: 1 base; J trimming: 1 base; junction bases outside the gene matches: 8. Germline V gene sequence: CDR1 SGDLS, CDR2 YYNGEE. The CDR3 nucleotides read TGTGCCAGCAGCGTACTTCCCGGGACTAGCGGGAGCGGCACAGATACGCAGTATTTT. Translation gives CASSVLPGTSGSGTDTQYF.

This clone turned up a few times. The rearrangement uses TRBV18 and TRBJ2-7; D may be TRBD2 (6 bases). The CDR3 is made up of 15 amino acids. The V end lost 3 bases, the J end lost 2 bases, and 14 bases lay between the germline ends. Germline V CDR1 and CDR2: KGHSH, LQKENI. The DNA of the CDR3 is TGTGCCAGCTCACCGCCGACTAGTCTGGCCTACGAGCAGTACTTC. Translation: CASSPPTSLAYEQYF.

The rearrangement links TRBV7-9 to TRBJ2-7; no reliable D call. V was pared by 2 bases and J by 2 bases, with 7 bases between. Germline loops: CDR1 SEHNR, CDR2 FQNEAQ (reference sequence). The CDR3 loop spans 13 amino acids. CDR3: CASSLKTTYEQYF. CDR3 nucleotide sequence: TGTGCCAGCAGCTTAAAGACAACCTACGAGCAGTACTTC.

The chain employs TRBV5-1 and TRBJ1-3, with D perhaps matching TRBD1 (5 bases). The CDR3 is 16 amino acids. Germline-derived CDR1 and CDR2 are SGHRS and YFSETQ. V gave up 0 bases and J gave up 0 bases, with 10 bases separating them. The CDR3 bases are TGCGCCAGCAGCTTGGGGGGCAGCTTCTCTGGAAACACCATATATTTT. Amino acid sequence: CASSLGGSFSGNTIYF. The full variable domain, in which reference TRBV5-1 and TRBJ1-3 provide the parts outside the CDR3, is KAGVTQTPRYLIKTRGQQVTLSCSPISGHRSVSWYQQTPGQGLQFLFEYFSETQRNKGNFPGRFSGRQFSNSRSEMNVSTLELGDSALYLCASSLGGSFSGNTIYFGEGSWLTVV.

CDR3 amino acids: CASSTGTSFPDNIQYF. In nucleotides, the CDR3 is TGTGCCAGTAGTACCGGGACATCCTTCCCGGACAACATTCAGTACTTC. The genes are TRBV19 and TRBJ2-4, with D possibly being TRBD1 (6 bases). CDR1 and CDR2 (germline): LNHDA, SQIVND (reference sequence). The CDR3 consists of 16 residues. V lost 4 bases to trimming and J lost 7 bases, with 20 bases between them.